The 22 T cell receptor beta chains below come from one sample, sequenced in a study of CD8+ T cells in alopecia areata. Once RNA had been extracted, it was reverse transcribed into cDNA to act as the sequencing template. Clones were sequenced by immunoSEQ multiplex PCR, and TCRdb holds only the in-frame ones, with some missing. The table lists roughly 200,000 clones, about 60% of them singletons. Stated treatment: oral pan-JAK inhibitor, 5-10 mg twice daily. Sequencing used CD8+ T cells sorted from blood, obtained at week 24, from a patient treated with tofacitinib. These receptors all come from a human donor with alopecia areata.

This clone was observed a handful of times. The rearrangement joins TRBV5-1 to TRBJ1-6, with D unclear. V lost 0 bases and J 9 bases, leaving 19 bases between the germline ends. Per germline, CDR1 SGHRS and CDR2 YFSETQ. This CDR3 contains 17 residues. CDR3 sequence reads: CASSLDGGRGSSSPLHF. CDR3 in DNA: TGCGCCAGCAGCTTGGATGGAGGACGGGGTTCTAGTTCACCCCTCCACTTT.

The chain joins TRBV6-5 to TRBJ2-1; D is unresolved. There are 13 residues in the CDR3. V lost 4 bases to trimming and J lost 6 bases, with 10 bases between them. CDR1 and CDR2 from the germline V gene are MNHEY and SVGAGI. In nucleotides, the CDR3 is TGTGCCAGCAGTTCCTTGCTGGCCAATGAGCAGTTCTTC. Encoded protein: CASSSLLANEQFF.

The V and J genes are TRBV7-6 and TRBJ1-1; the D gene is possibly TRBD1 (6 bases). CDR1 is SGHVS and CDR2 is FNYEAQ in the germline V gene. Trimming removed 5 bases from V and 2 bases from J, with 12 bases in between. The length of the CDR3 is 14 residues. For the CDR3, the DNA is TGTGCCAGCAGCCACGGACAGCTTAACACTGAAGCTTTCTTT. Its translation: CASSHGQLNTEAFF.

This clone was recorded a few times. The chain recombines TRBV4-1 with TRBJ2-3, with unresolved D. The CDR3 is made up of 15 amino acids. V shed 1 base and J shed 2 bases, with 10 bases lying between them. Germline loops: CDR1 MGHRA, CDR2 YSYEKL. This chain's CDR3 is CASSQARSLTDTQYF. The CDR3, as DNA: TGCGCCAGCAGCCAAGCCAGGTCGCTCACAGATACGCAGTATTTT.

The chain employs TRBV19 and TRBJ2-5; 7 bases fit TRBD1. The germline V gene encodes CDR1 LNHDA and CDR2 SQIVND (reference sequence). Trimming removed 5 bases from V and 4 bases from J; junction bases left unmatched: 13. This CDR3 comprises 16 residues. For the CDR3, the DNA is TGTGCCAGTAGTGTCGACAGGGTGGATTCTCGAGAGACCCAGTACTTC. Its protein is CASSVDRVDSRETQYF. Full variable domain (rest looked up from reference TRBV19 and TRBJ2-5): DGGITQSPKYLFRKEGQNVTLSCEQNLNHDAMYWYRQDPGQGLRLIYYSQIVNDFQKGDIAEGYSVSREKKESFPLTVTSAQKNPTAFYLCASSVDRVDSRETQYFGPGTRLLVL.

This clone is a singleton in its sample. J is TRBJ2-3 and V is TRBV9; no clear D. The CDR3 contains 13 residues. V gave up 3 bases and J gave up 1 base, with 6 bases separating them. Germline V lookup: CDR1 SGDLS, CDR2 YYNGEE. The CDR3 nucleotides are TGTGCCAGCAGCGCCGAGGGCACAGATACGCAGTATTTT. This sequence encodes CASSAEGTDTQYF.

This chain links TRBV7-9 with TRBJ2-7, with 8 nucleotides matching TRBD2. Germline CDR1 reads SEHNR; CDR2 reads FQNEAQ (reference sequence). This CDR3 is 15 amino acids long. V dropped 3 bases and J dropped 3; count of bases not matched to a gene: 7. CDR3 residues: CASSFPTSGYYEQYF. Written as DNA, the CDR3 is TGTGCCAGCAGCTTTCCAACTAGCGGATACTACGAGCAGTACTTC.

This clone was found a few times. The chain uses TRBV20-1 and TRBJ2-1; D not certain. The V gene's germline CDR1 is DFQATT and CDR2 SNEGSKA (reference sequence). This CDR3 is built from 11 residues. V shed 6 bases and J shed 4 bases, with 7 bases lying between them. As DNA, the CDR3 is TGCAGTGCCCCATATTACAATGAGCAGTTCTTC. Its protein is CSAPYYNEQFF.

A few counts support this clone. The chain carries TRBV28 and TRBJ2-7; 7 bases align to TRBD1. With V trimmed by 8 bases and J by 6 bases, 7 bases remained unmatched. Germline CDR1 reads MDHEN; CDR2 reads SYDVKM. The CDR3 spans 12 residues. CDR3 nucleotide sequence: TGTGCCAGCGATGGCAGGGGGTTCGAGCAGTACTTC. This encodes CASDGRGFEQYF.

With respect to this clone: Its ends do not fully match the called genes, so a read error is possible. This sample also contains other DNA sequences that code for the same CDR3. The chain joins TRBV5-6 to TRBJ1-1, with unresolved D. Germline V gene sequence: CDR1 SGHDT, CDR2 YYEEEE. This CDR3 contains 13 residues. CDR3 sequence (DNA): TGCGCCAGCAGCTTGGGGAGTACGGCTGAAGCTTTCTTT. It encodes CASSLGSTAEAFF.

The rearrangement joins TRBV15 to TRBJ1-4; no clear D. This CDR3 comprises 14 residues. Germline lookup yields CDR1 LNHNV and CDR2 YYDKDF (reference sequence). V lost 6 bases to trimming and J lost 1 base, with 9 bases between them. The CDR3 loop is CATRVGETNEKLFF. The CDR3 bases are TGTGCCACCAGAGTTGGGGAAACTAATGAAAAACTGTTTTTT.

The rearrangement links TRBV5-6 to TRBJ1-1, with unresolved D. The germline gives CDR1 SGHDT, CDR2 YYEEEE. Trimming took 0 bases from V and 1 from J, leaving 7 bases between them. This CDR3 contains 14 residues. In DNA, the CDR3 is TGTGCCAGCAGCTTGGTCTGGTCGAACACTGAAGCTTTCTTT. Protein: CASSLVWSNTEAFF.

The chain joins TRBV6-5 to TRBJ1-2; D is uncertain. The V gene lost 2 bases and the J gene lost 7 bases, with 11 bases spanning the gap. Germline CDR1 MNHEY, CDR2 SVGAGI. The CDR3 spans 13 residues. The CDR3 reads CASSYERHLGYTF. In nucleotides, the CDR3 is TGTGCCAGCAGTTACGAGAGGCATCTTGGCTACACCTTC.

The CDR3 region is CASSEEGSEQFF. CDR3 coding DNA: TGTGCCAGCAGTGAGGAGGGGAGTGAGCAGTTCTTC. The chain joins TRBV2 to TRBJ2-1; a possible D gene is TRBD2 (6 bases). Trimming shortened V by 3 bases and J by 9 bases, and 9 bases separated the two germline ends. CDR3 length: 12 residues. CDR1 is SNHLY, CDR2 FYNNEI, per germline.

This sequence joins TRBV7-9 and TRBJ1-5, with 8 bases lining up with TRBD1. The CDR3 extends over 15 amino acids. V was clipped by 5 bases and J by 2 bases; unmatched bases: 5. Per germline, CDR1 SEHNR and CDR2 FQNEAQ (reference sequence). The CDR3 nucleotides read TGTGCCAGCAGCGGTGGGACAGGAGGCAATCAGCCCCAGCATTTT. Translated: CASSGGTGGNQPQHF.

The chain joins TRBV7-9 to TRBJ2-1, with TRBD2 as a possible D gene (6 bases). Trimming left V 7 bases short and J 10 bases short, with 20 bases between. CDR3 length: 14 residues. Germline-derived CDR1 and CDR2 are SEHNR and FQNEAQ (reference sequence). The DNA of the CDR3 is TGTGCCAGCAACTCCAGGGACTCCCGCTCCGAGCAGTTCTTC. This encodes CASNSRDSRSEQFF.

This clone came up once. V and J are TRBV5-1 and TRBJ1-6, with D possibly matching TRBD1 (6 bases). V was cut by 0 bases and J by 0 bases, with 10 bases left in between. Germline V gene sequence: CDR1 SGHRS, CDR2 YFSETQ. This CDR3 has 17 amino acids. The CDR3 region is CASSLEGQGSYNSPLHF. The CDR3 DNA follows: TGCGCCAGCAGCTTGGAGGGACAAGGCTCCTATAATTCACCCCTCCACTTT.

The CDR3 DNA reads as TGTGCCAGCGGGTCGGGTTCCTCCTACGAGCAGTACTTC. It translates to CASGSGSSYEQYF. The gene calls are TRBV9 and TRBJ2-7; D unresolved. The CDR3 is 13 amino acids. V lost 7 bases, J lost 0 bases, and 11 bases lay in between. Germline CDR1 reads SGDLS; CDR2 reads YYNGEE.

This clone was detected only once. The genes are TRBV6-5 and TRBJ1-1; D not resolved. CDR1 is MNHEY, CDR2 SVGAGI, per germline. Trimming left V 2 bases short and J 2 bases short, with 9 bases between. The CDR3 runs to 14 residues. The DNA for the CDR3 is TGTGCCAGCAGTTACGGGAATCCAAACACTGAAGCTTTCTTT. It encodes CASSYGNPNTEAFF.

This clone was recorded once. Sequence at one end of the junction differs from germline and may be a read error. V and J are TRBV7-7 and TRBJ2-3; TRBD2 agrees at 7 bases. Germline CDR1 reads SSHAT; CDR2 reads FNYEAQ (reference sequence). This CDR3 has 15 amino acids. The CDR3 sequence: CASSLGLGSTDTQYF. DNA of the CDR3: TGTGCTAGCAGCCTCGGACTAGGAAGCACAGATACGCAGTATTTT.

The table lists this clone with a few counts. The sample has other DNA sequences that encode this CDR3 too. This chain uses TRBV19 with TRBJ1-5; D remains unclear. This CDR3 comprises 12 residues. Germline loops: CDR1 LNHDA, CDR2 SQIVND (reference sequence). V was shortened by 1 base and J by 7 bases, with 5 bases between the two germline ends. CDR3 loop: CASSIGGQPQHF. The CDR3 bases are TGTGCCAGTAGTATAGGTGGACAGCCCCAGCATTTT.

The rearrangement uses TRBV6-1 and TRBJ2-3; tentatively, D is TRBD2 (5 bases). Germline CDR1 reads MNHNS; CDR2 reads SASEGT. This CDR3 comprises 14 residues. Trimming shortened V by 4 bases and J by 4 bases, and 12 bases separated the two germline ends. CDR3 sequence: CASSGWQEADTQYF. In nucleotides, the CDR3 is TGTGCCAGCAGTGGCTGGCAGGAGGCAGATACGCAGTATTTT.